These T cell receptor beta chains were read from a single sample in a study of T cell responses to AZD1222 COVID-19 vaccine. Profiling relied on immunoSEQ multiplex PCR, and the TCRdb table lists in-frame clones only, not all of them. Of about 150,000 clones in the sample, around 92% were seen once. The sequencing used peripheral blood, collected on day 0 of AZD1222 vaccination. Receptors were obtained from an adult in good health. CDR3s include the opening cysteine and the closing phenylalanine or tryptophan. The D gene is left open where the match is weak. Rows give clone size only sometimes, using once, few, many, or a class for an expanded clone.

v_call	clone_size	j_call	d_call	cdr3_aa	cdr3_nt
TRBV9	.	TRBJ1-5	.	CASLGGNQPQHF	TGTGCCAGCTTAGGGGGAAATCAGCCCCAGCATTTT
TRBV7-9	.	TRBJ1-5	.	CASSRDIGNQPQHF	TGTGCCAGCAGCAGGGACATTGGCAATCAGCCCCAGCATTTT
TRBV6-6	.	TRBJ2-7	TRBD2	CATSGSYEQYF	TGTGCGACTAGCGGGAGTTACGAGCAGTACTTC
TRBV11-2	.	TRBJ2-7	.	CASSEGVWNYEQYF	TGTGCCAGCAGCGAGGGGGTGTGGAACTACGAGCAGTACTTC
TRBV21-1	.	TRBJ2-7	.	CASSTQPCGSSYEQYF	TGTGCCAGCAGCACTCAGCCGTGCGGTAGCTCCTACGAGCAGTACTTC
TRBV5-4	.	TRBJ2-1	.	CASSLGGSFGNEQFF	TGTGCCAGCAGCTTGGGGGGAAGTTTTGGTAATGAGCAGTTCTTC
TRBV5-1	.	TRBJ2-1	TRBD2	CASSFGTSAYPRVYNEQFF	TGCGCCAGCAGCTTCGGGACTAGCGCTTACCCCAGAGTTTACAATGAGCAGTTCTTC
TRBV10-1	once	TRBJ1-1	.	CASSPGPTEAFF	TGCGCCAGCAGCCCAGGGCCCACTGAAGCTTTCTTT
TRBV6-2/TRBV6-3	.	TRBJ1-5	.	CASSYSSEGYQPQHF	TGTGCCAGCAGTTACTCTTCCGAGGGGTATCAGCCCCAGCATTTT
TRBV30	.	TRBJ2-7	TRBD2	CAWSTGTSLDEQYF	TGTGCCTGGAGTACGGGGACTAGCCTGGACGAGCAGTACTTC
TRBV30	.	TRBJ2-7	.	CAWRAGGSTHEQYF	TGTGCCTGGAGAGCCGGGGGTAGCACCCACGAGCAGTACTTC
TRBV3-1/TRBV3-2	once	TRBJ1-1	TRBD1	CASSSPGTENTEAFF	TGTGCCAGCAGCTCACCCGGGACAGAGAACACTGAAGCTTTCTTT
TRBV5-1	.	TRBJ1-2	TRBD1	CASSWTGGEVSGYTF	TGCGCCAGCAGCTGGACAGGGGGCGAAGTAAGTGGCTACACCTTC
TRBV10-2	.	TRBJ1-1	.	CASRVSGGGTEAFF	TGCGCCAGCAGAGTCTCCGGGGGGGGCACTGAAGCTTTCTTT
TRBV6-5	.	TRBJ1-3	.	CASSYGQGPGNTIYF	TGTGCCAGCAGTTACGGGCAGGGCCCCGGAAACACCATATATTTT
TRBV6-2/TRBV6-3	.	TRBJ1-5	TRBD1	CASSTSSGGHNQPQHF	TGTGCCAGCAGTACATCCTCAGGGGGCCACAATCAGCCCCAGCATTTT
TRBV25-1	.	TRBJ1-3	.	CASSSGLGNTIYF	TGTGCCAGCAGTTCGGGTCTCGGAAACACCATATATTTT
TRBV3-1/TRBV3-2	.	TRBJ2-2	.	CASSHWRAGYTGELFF	TGTGCCAGCAGCCACTGGAGGGCAGGCTACACCGGGGAGCTGTTTTTT
TRBV18	.	TRBJ2-7	.	CASSPTRTTYEQYF	TGTGCCAGCTCACCTACAAGGACTACCTACGAGCAGTACTTC
TRBV12-3/TRBV12-4	.	TRBJ2-7	.	CASSLGSYEQYF	TGTGCCAGCAGTTTAGGGAGCTACGAGCAGTACTTC
TRBV4-1	once	TRBJ2-1	.	CASSQDEDNEQFF	TGCGCCAGCAGCCAAGATGAAGACAATGAGCAGTTCTTC
TRBV6-5	.	TRBJ1-6	.	CASSYSLTEPPLHF	TGTGCCAGCAGTTACTCGTTGACAGAACCACCCCTCCACTTT
TRBV25-1	.	TRBJ2-1	TRBD2	CASSGDYNNEQFF	TGTGCCAGCAGTGGGGACTACAACAATGAGCAGTTCTTC
TRBV7-6	.	TRBJ2-2	TRBD2	CASSLPLAGEAGELFF	TGTGCCAGCAGCCTCCCACTAGCGGGAGAAGCCGGGGAGCTGTTTTTT
TRBV7-2	.	TRBJ2-7	TRBD1	CASSLARQGYEQYF	TGTGCCAGCAGCTTAGCGAGACAGGGGTACGAGCAGTACTTC
TRBV5-5	.	TRBJ2-2	.	CASSLWDARNTGELFF	TGTGCCAGCAGCTTGTGGGACGCCCGAAACACCGGGGAGCTGTTTTTT
TRBV5-1	.	TRBJ1-3	.	CASSLGREGNTIYF	TGCGCCAGCAGCTTGGGTAGGGAAGGAAACACCATATATTTT
TRBV18	.	TRBJ2-3	.	CASSRDRASTDTQYF	TGTGCCAGCTCACGCGACAGAGCTAGCACAGATACGCAGTATTTT
TRBV7-2	.	TRBJ2-7	.	CASSLAASETYEQYF	TGTGCCAGCAGCTTAGCTGCTAGCGAAACCTACGAGCAGTACTTC
TRBV27	.	TRBJ2-5	TRBD2	CASRGLATSQETQYF	TGTGCCAGCAGAGGACTAGCTACCTCCCAAGAGACCCAGTACTTC
TRBV11-2	.	TRBJ1-5	.	CASSLGSAGDNQPQHF	TGTGCCAGCAGCTTGGGGAGCGCAGGGGATAATCAGCCCCAGCATTTT
TRBV3-1/TRBV3-2	.	TRBJ1-2	.	CASSQGHRDSNYGYTF	TGTGCCAGCAGCCAAGGTCACAGGGACTCAAACTATGGCTACACCTTC
TRBV3-1/TRBV3-2	.	TRBJ1-1	.	CASSLSTGYPMNTEAFF	TGTGCCAGCAGCCTGAGTACAGGGTACCCCATGAACACTGAAGCTTTCTTT
TRBV3-1/TRBV3-2	.	TRBJ2-7	TRBD2	CASTTSGGGEQYF	TGTGCCAGCACTACCTCGGGGGGGGGCGAGCAGTACTTC
TRBV18	.	TRBJ1-5	.	CASSPGGMASQPQHF	TGTGCCAGCTCACCAGGGGGTATGGCTAGTCAGCCCCAGCATTTT
TRBV4-3	.	TRBJ2-1	.	CASSPRTYSYNEQFF	TGCGCCAGCAGCCCCAGGACCTACTCTTACAATGAGCAGTTCTTC
TRBV29-1	.	TRBJ2-5	.	CSSFTGYETQYF	TGCAGCTCCTTTACAGGGTACGAGACCCAGTACTTC
TRBV10-3	.	TRBJ1-2	TRBD1	CAISASDRGRLYGYTF	TGTGCCATCAGTGCATCGGACAGGGGGCGCCTATATGGCTACACCTTC
TRBV19	.	TRBJ2-7	.	CASTSTGAGDEQYF	TGTGCCAGTACAAGTACAGGGGCGGGGGACGAGCAGTACTTC
TRBV27	.	TRBJ1-1	.	CASGNTEAFF	TGTGCCAGCGGGAACACTGAAGCTTTCTTT
TRBV5-1	.	TRBJ2-6	.	CASSWTGQKRTGANVLTF	TGCGCCAGCAGCTGGACGGGCCAGAAAAGGACTGGGGCCAACGTCCTGACTTTC
TRBV27	.	TRBJ2-3	.	CASSFAETQYF	TGTGCCAGCAGTTTCGCTGAGACGCAGTATTTT
TRBV5-6	few	TRBJ2-3	TRBD2	CASSPLASDTDTQYF	TGTGCCAGCAGCCCACTAGCGAGCGACACAGATACGCAGTATTTT
TRBV19	.	TRBJ2-2	.	CASMGLLNTGELFF	TGTGCCAGTATGGGGCTACTGAACACCGGGGAGCTGTTTTTT
TRBV5-4	once	TRBJ1-2	TRBD1	CASSFVPGQGDGYTF	TGTGCCAGCAGCTTTGTGCCGGGACAGGGGGATGGCTACACCTTC
TRBV24-1	.	TRBJ2-3	.	CATSDPGGVPADTQYF	TGTGCCACCAGTGACCCAGGGGGGGTACCCGCAGATACGCAGTATTTT
TRBV14	.	TRBJ2-5	TRBD1	CASSRDRVETQYF	TGTGCCAGCAGCCGCGACAGGGTTGAGACCCAGTACTTC
TRBV7-2	.	TRBJ2-7	.	CASKNYQFGYEQYF	TGTGCCAGCAAAAACTACCAGTTCGGTTACGAGCAGTACTTC
TRBV6-1	.	TRBJ1-2	TRBD1	CASSEETGNGGYGYTF	TGTGCCAGCAGTGAAGAGACAGGGAACGGGGGTTATGGCTACACCTTC
TRBV5-1	once	TRBJ2-7	.	CASSKTGWEQYF	TGCGCCAGCAGCAAAACAGGGTGGGAGCAGTACTTC